This T cell receptor (beta chain) was retrieved from a study of neoadjuvant nivolumab and ipilimumab in lung cancer. Findings of the study overall: Compared with tumor-adjacent uninvolved lung, resected tumors showed greater richness and clonality. Only two of four nivolumab-treated tumors gained richness and clonality by surgery. TCR clonality did not significantly correlate with pathologic tumor regression.

This CDR3 is built from 16 residues. Germline lookup yields CDR1 SGHNT and CDR2 YYREEE (reference sequence). Trimming stripped 0 bases from V and 6 bases from J, with 19 bases between. The method was immunoSEQ multiplex PCR; TCRdb's version includes in-frame clones alone and lacks a portion of them. The sample has about 38,000 clones, 75% to 90% seen once; the top ten hold about 3.6%. About this clone: Its antigen is unidentified.

This specimen was peripheral blood, taken before neoadjuvant nivolumab, alone or with ipilimumab. The chain uses TRBV5-4 and TRBJ2-7; TRBD1 is a possible D gene (8 bases). The sequence was collected from an adult with non-small cell lung cancer. The CDR3 spells CASSLGSAGGGGEQYF. In DNA, the CDR3 is TGTGCCAGCAGCTTGGGATCGGCAGGGGGCGGGGGCGAGCAGTACTTC. The variable domain in full, completed from reference TRBV5-4 and TRBJ2-7, reads ETGVTQSPTHLIKTRGQQVTLRCSSQSGHNTVSWYQQALGQGPQFIFQYYREEENGRGNFPPRFSGLQFPNYSSELNVNALELDDSALYLCASSLGSAGGGGEQYFGPGTRLTVT.